Following are 13 T cell receptor beta chains from one sample sequenced in a study of beta chain features in type 1 diabetes. Findings and caveats of the study: In every one of the four CD4+ subsets, TCRB CDR3s were moderately but significantly shorter in Type 1 diabetes patients.

These receptors have no identified antigens. Expressed TCRB transcripts were sequenced because the entire RNA isolate underwent reverse transcription. Method: immunoSEQ multiplex PCR; TCRdb's copy keeps in-frame clones and lacks some. The sample lists over 200,000 clones; about a tenth were seen once. Material for sequencing was naive CD4+ T cells from blood. The origin of the receptors is a man younger than 45 with type 1 diabetes.

The chain joins TRBV30 to TRBJ1-6; D uncertain. The CDR3 has 12 amino acids. V gave up 0 bases and J gave up 10 bases, with 7 bases separating them. The germline V gene has CDR1 GTSNPN and CDR2 SVGIG (reference sequence). As DNA, the CDR3 is TGTGCCTGGAGTGTACTTCGGTCACCCCTCCACTTT. Translated, it gives CAWSVLRSPLHF.

This clone was counted only a few times. This chain links TRBV10-3 with TRBJ2-3, with D possibly TRBD2 on 6 matching bases. This CDR3 spans 15 amino acids. Germline CDR1 ENHRY, CDR2 SYGVKD. V was cut by 8 bases and J by 0 bases, with 15 bases left in between. The CDR3 DNA reads as TGTGCCATCCGCAGGGCGGGATCTAGCACAGATACGCAGTATTTT. Protein: CAIRRAGSSTDTQYF.

The rearrangement links TRBV2 to TRBJ1-1; 7 positions match TRBD1. After removal of 3 bases from V and 1 base from J, the junction contained 2 bases not matched to a gene. This CDR3 region has 14 residues. From germline, CDR1 is SNHLY and CDR2 FYNNEI. CDR3 in amino acids: CASSEQGENTEAFF. CDR3 coding DNA: TGTGCCAGCAGTGAGCAGGGGGAGAACACTGAAGCTTTCTTT.

The V call is TRBV5-4, the J call TRBJ1-2; 7 bases are a match to TRBD1. Germline CDR1 reads SGHNT; CDR2 reads YYREEE (reference sequence). The CDR3 extends over 15 amino acids. Trimming took 0 bases from V and 8 from J; bases not matched to a gene: 10. The CDR3 is CASSLVGGGVGGYTF. CDR3 bases: TGTGCCAGCAGCTTGGTAGGAGGGGGCGTCGGGGGCTACACCTTC. Full variable domain (remainder filled in from reference TRBV5-4 and TRBJ1-2): ETGVTQSPTHLIKTRGQQVTLRCSSQSGHNTVSWYQQALGQGPQFIFQYYREEENGRGNFPPRFSGLQFPNYSSELNVNALELDDSALYLCASSLVGGGVGGYTFGSGTRLTVV.

V usage is TRBV2 and J usage is TRBJ1-2; maybe TRBD1 (5 bases). This CDR3 has 13 residues. The V gene's germline CDR1 is SNHLY and CDR2 FYNNEI. The germline V and J ends were trimmed by 5 bases and 8 bases, with 15 bases remaining between them. CDR3 region: CASSLRGIEGYTF. CDR3 coding DNA: TGTGCCAGCAGTCTACGGGGGATTGAAGGCTACACCTTC. Filled out from reference TRBV2 and TRBJ1-2, the complete variable domain reads EPEVTQTPSHQVTQMGQEVILRCVPISNHLYFYWYRQILGQKVEFLVSFYNNEISEKSEIFDDQFSVERPDGSNFTLKIRSTKLEDSAMYFCASSLRGIEGYTFGSGTRLTVV.

This clone came up a few times. The rearrangement links TRBV7-9 to TRBJ1-1; 7 bases are shared with TRBD1. This CDR3 spans 14 amino acids. Germline CDR1 SEHNR, CDR2 FQNEAQ (reference sequence). V shed 7 bases and J 0 bases; nucleotides not matched to a gene: 5. CDR3 sequence reads: CASKQTGMNTEAFF. In DNA form, the CDR3 reads TGTGCCAGCAAGCAGACAGGGATGAACACTGAAGCTTTCTTT.

This clone was counted only a few times. The J gene is TRBJ2-2, the V gene TRBV2; D not resolved. The germline CDR1 and CDR2 sequences are SNHLY and FYNNEI. The V end was cut by 6 bases, the J end by 7 bases, with 9 bases between. The CDR3 has 12 amino acids. CDR3: CASRNPGGELFF. The CDR3, as DNA: TGTGCCAGCAGGAACCCGGGCGGGGAGCTGTTTTTT.

This clone appeared a few times. The rearrangement joins TRBV15 to TRBJ1-5; possibly TRBD1 for D (6 bases). Trimming took off 6 bases at V and 6 bases at J, with 9 bases between the two ends. This CDR3 has 12 amino acids. CDR1 and CDR2 (germline): LNHNV, YYDKDF (reference sequence). CDR3 in amino acids: CATRGDTQPQHF. The CDR3 nucleotides are TGTGCCACCAGAGGGGACACTCAGCCCCAGCATTTT.

Of note for this clone: In the same sample, other DNA sequences code for this CDR3. V usage is TRBV7-3 and J usage is TRBJ2-1; 7 bases map to TRBD2. The CDR3 runs 14 residues. V shed 4 bases, J shed 4 bases, and the junction held 4 bases outside the gene matches. Per germline, CDR1 SGHTA and CDR2 FQGTGA. The CDR3 sequence is CASSSGLSYNEQFF. CDR3 sequence (DNA): TGTGCCAGCAGCTCGGGACTATCTTACAATGAGCAGTTCTTC.

This clone was seen more than once but under ten times. The chain links TRBV19 to TRBJ1-2; possibly TRBD1 for D (5 bases). The CDR3 loop spans 13 amino acids. V was clipped by 6 bases and J by 4 bases, with 12 bases between them. Germline values: CDR1 LNHDA, CDR2 SQIVND (reference sequence). The CDR3 nucleotides read TGTGCCAGTAGCATCGCAGGGCCCTATGGCTACACCTTC. Translating it yields CASSIAGPYGYTF.

A few counts support this clone. The chain carries TRBV5-1 and TRBJ2-7; D may be TRBD2 (5 bases). Germline V gives CDR1 SGHRS, CDR2 YFSETQ. CDR3 length: 15 amino acids. Trimming left V 5 bases short and J 0 bases short, with 15 bases between. The CDR3 sequence: CASRELGLSSYEQYF. CDR3 in DNA: TGCGCCAGCAGGGAACTAGGGTTGAGCTCCTACGAGCAGTACTTC.

This clone was recorded a few times. V usage is TRBV5-4 and J usage is TRBJ1-1, with 11 bases matching TRBD1. This CDR3 is 16 amino acids long. Germline V gives CDR1 SGHNT, CDR2 YYREEE (reference sequence). V shed 5 bases and J 11 bases; nucleotides not matched to a gene: 17. CDR3 sequence: CASSSNPGQGGSRAFF. The CDR3 coding sequence is TGTGCCAGCAGTTCGAACCCGGGACAGGGGGGGAGTCGGGCTTTCTTT.

This chain links TRBV7-2 with TRBJ2-5; the D gene is possibly TRBD1 (6 bases). The V end was cut by 5 bases, the J end by 5 bases, with 6 bases between. Germline V gene sequence: CDR1 SGHTA, CDR2 FQGNSA. The CDR3 runs 11 residues. This CDR3 is CASSRGETQYF. For the CDR3, the DNA is TGTGCCAGCAGCAGGGGGGAGACCCAGTACTTC.